Listed below are T cell receptor beta chains from one sample, sequenced in a study of blood T cell repertoires in COVID-19. Produced via immunoSEQ multiplex PCR; TCRdb's table is partial and in-frame only. This table has 130,000 or so clones, 84% appearing once. The sequencing sample was made of PBMCs or T cells enriched from blood (not recorded which). The receptor set was obtained from a woman aged 50 to 65 with acute COVID-19. Each CDR3 is given without its conserved first and last residue.

J | V | CDR3
TRBJ2-5 | TRBV19 | ASRQGTRQETQY
TRBJ1-2 | TRBV7-9 | ASSGQGSGGYT
TRBJ2-2 | TRBV2 | ASSPLASNTGELF
TRBJ2-5 | TRBV27 | ASSSQETQY
TRBJ1-2 | TRBV19 | ASSPDMAGGGY
TRBJ1-1 | TRBV7-9 | ASSHHREGTEAF
TRBJ1-5 | TRBV7-9 | ASSSGDTRNRVQH
TRBJ2-7 | TRBV4-1 | ASSQVLAGAYEQY
TRBJ1-2 | TRBV4-3 | ASSPQGDNYGYT
TRBJ2-1 | TRBV5-1 | ASSPQPSGSTNEQF
TRBJ2-5 | TRBV11-2 | ASRRASGRSRQETQY
TRBJ2-7 | TRBV7-3 | ASSRGVGHEQY
TRBJ1-4 | TRBV5-1 | ASSSTQGPNEKLF
TRBJ1-2 | TRBV28 | ASSTAEGRYGYT
TRBJ1-5 | TRBV6-1 | ASSEGVGGYSNQPQH
TRBJ1-2 | TRBV5-1 | ASSLTGEGYT
TRBJ2-2 | TRBV7-9 | ASSKRGLAGAGTGELF
TRBJ2-1 | TRBV5-1 | ASSLGGTLSDEQF
TRBJ2-2 | TRBV12-5 | ASGPGLAGVLKAGELF
TRBJ2-7 | TRBV6-2/TRBV6-3 | ASSSGQTVPSEQY
TRBJ2-1 | TRBV7-3 | ASSPRGLAGEQQF
TRBJ2-7 | TRBV2 | ASSDSQIRYEQY
TRBJ2-3 | TRBV7-9 | ASRRRGGVTDTQY
TRBJ2-7 | TRBV5-1 | ASSIAGSYEQY
TRBJ2-7 | TRBV19 | ASSIDSNRGADEQY
TRBJ1-2 | TRBV6-1 | ASSEWSQNYGYT